A single TCR beta chain is shown here with its context. Original handling: Reference gene primer amplification yielded estimated nucleated cell counts. The data were produced by immunoSEQ multiplex PCR, yet TCRdb's version contains in-frame clones alone and is incomplete. V, J and clone size are those of that table, while D and trimming were read from the DNA. The sample carries 200,000 to 300,000 clones, around 81% recorded once. The record originates from a study of blood T cell repertoires in COVID-19. Looking at the study overall: Samples taken during acute and convalescent COVID-19 were collected in the United States, Italy and Spain. T cells, B-cell-depleted T cells, or PBMCs supplied cDNA or gDNA.

Germline V lookup: CDR1 WNHNN, CDR2 SYGVQD (reference sequence). The V and J ends lost 8 bases and 0 bases, in that order; junction bases with no gene match: 2. The CDR3 is made up of 14 amino acids. Source material: peripheral blood. The origin of this receptor is a woman in her fifties or sixties with active or convalescent COVID-19. The V gene is TRBV10-1, the J gene TRBJ2-3; TRBD2 matches 10 bases. The CDR3 sequence is CASGSGRSTDTQYF. CDR3 nucleotide sequence: TGCGCCAGCGGTAGCGGGAGGAGCACAGATACGCAGTATTTT.